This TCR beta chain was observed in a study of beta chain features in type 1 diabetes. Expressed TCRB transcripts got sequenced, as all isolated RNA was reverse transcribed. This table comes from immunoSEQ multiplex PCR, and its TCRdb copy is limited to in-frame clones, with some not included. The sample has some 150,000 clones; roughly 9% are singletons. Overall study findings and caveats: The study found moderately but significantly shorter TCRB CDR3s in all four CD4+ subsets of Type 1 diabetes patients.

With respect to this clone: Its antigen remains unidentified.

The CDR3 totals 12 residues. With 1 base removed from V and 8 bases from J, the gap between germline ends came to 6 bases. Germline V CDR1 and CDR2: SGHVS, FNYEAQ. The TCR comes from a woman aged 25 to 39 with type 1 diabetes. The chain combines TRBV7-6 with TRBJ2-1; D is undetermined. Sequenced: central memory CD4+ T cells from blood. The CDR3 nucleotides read TGTGCCAGCAGCTTAGTCGAGTATGAGCAGTTCTTC. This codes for CASSLVEYEQFF. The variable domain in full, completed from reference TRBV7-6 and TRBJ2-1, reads GAGVSQSPRYKVTKRGQDVALRCDPISGHVSLYWYRQALGQGPEFLTYFNYEAQQDKSGLPNDRFSAERPEGSISTLTIQRTEQRDSAMYRCASSLVEYEQFFGPGTRLTVL.